Listed below are T cell receptor beta chains from one sample, sequenced in a study of T-cell reconstitution after alpha-beta-depleted transplantation in children. One entry per CDR3 protein results from TCRdb running MiXCR on the PCR reads. The sample contains about 290,000 distinct CDR3 sequences, around 10% of which appear only once. Material: PBMCs, obtained before TCRalphabeta/CD19-depleted stem cell transplant. Receptors were obtained from a boy in the first two years of life with acute myeloid leukemia, due to receive a stem cell transplant. Each CDR3 is given with its conserved first and last residue. The D gene is left open where the match is weak. Size is omitted from some rows. Given values are once, few, many or a class for expanded clones.

size,V,J,D,CDR3,DNA
many,TRBV24-1,TRBJ2-1,.,CATGSSSYNEQFF,TGTGCCACCGGATCAAGCTCCTACAATGAGCAGTTCTTC
.,TRBV4-3,TRBJ2-1,TRBD2,CASTRRTSGRTDEQFF,TGCGCCAGCACCCGCCGGACTAGCGGGAGAACAGATGAGCAGTTCTTC
many,TRBV10-3,TRBJ2-7,.,CAISVQGYEQYF,TGTGCCATCAGTGTACAGGGATACGAGCAGTACTTC
many,TRBV7-2,TRBJ2-7,.,CASSLGRGDSYEQYF,TGTGCCAGCAGCTTAGGCCGCGGGGACTCCTACGAGCAGTACTTC
many,TRBV7-8,TRBJ2-1,.,CASSLDGTFSYNEQFF,TGTGCCAGCAGCTTAGACGGGACGTTCTCCTACAATGAGCAGTTCTTC
.,TRBV12-3/TRBV12-4,TRBJ2-1,TRBD2,CASSLQSGGPYNEQFF,TGTGCCAGCAGTCTCCAATCGGGGGGGCCATACAATGAGCAGTTCTTC
many,TRBV15,TRBJ2-4,TRBD1,CATSSRQGARNIQYF,TGTGCCACCAGCAGTAGACAGGGGGCGAGAAACATTCAGTACTTC
many,TRBV6-5,TRBJ1-2,.,CASSYGAEPFRGYTF,TGTGCCAGCAGTTACGGGGCAGAGCCTTTCCGGGGCTACACCTTC
many,TRBV6-5,TRBJ2-1,TRBD2,CASSYEAGAYNEQFF,TGTGCCAGCAGTTACGAAGCGGGGGCCTACAATGAGCAGTTCTTC
few,TRBV30,TRBJ1-5,.,CAWSVQGGGQPQHF,TGTGCCTGGAGTGTACAGGGCGGTGGTCAGCCCCAGCATTTT
.,TRBV29-1,TRBJ2-7,.,CSVSRGDEQYF,TGCAGCGTCTCGAGGGGAGACGAGCAGTACTTC
few,TRBV6-5,TRBJ2-3,.,CASSNSDLSSTDTQYF,TGTGCCAGCAGCAACTCGGACCTATCGTCCACAGATACGCAGTATTTT
many,TRBV12-3/TRBV12-4,TRBJ1-2,TRBD1,CASRRTGTNYGYTF,TGTGCCAGCAGGAGGACAGGGACTAACTATGGCTACACCTTC
many,TRBV5-1,TRBJ2-7,.,CASSLDRWGYEQYF,TGCGCCAGCAGCTTGGACAGATGGGGATACGAGCAGTACTTC
.,TRBV6-1,TRBJ2-3,.,CASSASLILTGEGTDTQYF,TGTGCCAGCAGTGCAAGCCTAATACTCACAGGGGAGGGCACAGATACGCAGTATTTT
many,TRBV7-9,TRBJ2-1,TRBD2,CASSGLDGRNEQFF,TGTGCCAGCAGCGGACTAGACGGCCGCAATGAGCAGTTCTTC
.,TRBV28,TRBJ1-2,TRBD1,CASSLIQGDYGYTF,TGTGCCAGCAGTTTAATCCAGGGGGACTATGGCTACACCTTC